These 18 T cell receptor beta chains share one sample of origin, sequenced in a study of control samples from healthy donors and cancer patients. The data were produced by immunoSEQ multiplex PCR, yet TCRdb's version contains in-frame clones alone and is incomplete. The data contain around 110,000 clones, 70% to 90% of them singletons. The sequencing sample was made of blood. The receptors were gathered from a woman aged 70-85 years in good health.

This sequence joins TRBV7-8 and TRBJ2-5, with 9 bases fitting TRBD1. CDR1 is SGHVS and CDR2 is FQNEAQ in the germline V gene. The CDR3 totals 15 residues. Germline trimming cut 5 bases from V and 7 bases from J; bases unmatched to any gene: 11. CDR3 amino acids: CASSGPGTGRATQYF. The CDR3 DNA sequence: TGTGCCAGCAGCGGACCCGGGACAGGGAGGGCGACCCAGTACTTC. Supplemented by reference TRBV7-8 and TRBJ2-5, the full variable domain reads GAGVSQSPRYKVAKRGQDVALRCDPISGHVSLFWYQQALGQGPEFLTYFQNEAQLDKSGLPSDRFFAERPEGSVSTLKIQRTQQEDSAVYLCASSGPGTGRATQYFGPGTRLLVL.

J is TRBJ1-1 and V is TRBV12-5; maybe TRBD1 (5 bases). The ends were cut back, 4 bases at V and 4 bases at J, with 19 bases in the middle. The V gene's germline CDR1 is LGHNT and CDR2 FRNRAP. The CDR3 length is 16 residues. The chain's CDR3 is CASGSPPGGGSTEAFF. Written as DNA, the CDR3 is TGTGCTAGTGGTTCCCCCCCCGGGGGGGGAAGCACTGAAGCTTTCTTT.

The chain uses TRBV19 and TRBJ1-5, with 8 positions matching TRBD1. Germline V gene sequence: CDR1 LNHDA, CDR2 SQIVND (reference sequence). V lost 6 bases and J lost 7; bases outside the gene matches: 11. This CDR3 is 15 amino acids long. CDR3 protein: CASRQGGQGEQPQHF. In DNA, the CDR3 is TGTGCCAGTAGACAGGGGGGGCAGGGGGAACAGCCCCAGCATTTT.

V is TRBV27 and J is TRBJ1-2; D might be TRBD1 (5 bases). The CDR3 has 13 amino acids. V lost 5 bases to trimming and J lost 0 bases, with 7 bases between them. Germline CDR1 MNHEY, CDR2 SMNVEV (reference sequence). The CDR3 DNA reads as TGTGCCAGCAGTCGGGACGCTAACTATGGCTACACCTTC. Translating gives CASSRDANYGYTF.

CDR3 protein: CASSQERNPGRGEKLFF. In DNA form, the CDR3 reads TGCGCCAGCAGCCAAGAAAGGAACCCGGGGAGGGGGGAAAAACTGTTTTTT. The J gene is TRBJ1-4, the V gene TRBV4-1; weak D call: TRBD1 (6 bases). This CDR3 has 17 amino acids. V was clipped by 0 bases and J by 8 bases, with 19 bases between them. Looked up from germline, CDR1 is MGHRA and CDR2 is YSYEKL.

This clone was detected only once. The V and J genes are TRBV21-1 and TRBJ1-5; the listed D gene, TRBD1, was not tested against the DNA. TRBV21-1 is annotated as a pseudogene. The CDR3 has 17 residues. The CDR3 region has the DNA TGTGCCAGCAGCGCCGAGCCGCAAACAGGGGGCAATCAGCCCCAGCATTTT. The encoded protein is CASSAEPQTGGNQPQHF.

The chain's CDR3 is CASSYSRQPNTEAFF. In DNA form, the CDR3 reads TGTGCCAGCAGTTACTCGAGACAGCCGAACACTGAAGCTTTCTTT. The genes are TRBV6-6 and TRBJ1-1; possibly TRBD1 for D (5 bases). The V and J ends lost 0 bases and 1 base respectively, with 9 bases between them. CDR1 and CDR2 (germline): MNHNY, SVGAGI (reference sequence). This CDR3 has 15 residues.

The chain uses TRBV4-1 and TRBJ2-7; D is undetermined. V was trimmed by 0 bases and J by 7 bases, leaving 7 bases between them. From germline, CDR1 is MGHRA and CDR2 YSYEKL. This CDR3 has 12 residues. DNA of the CDR3: TGCGCCAGCAGCCAAGAGACGAAGGAGCAGTACTTC. Translation gives CASSQETKEQYF.

This clone was recorded only once. This chain connects TRBV14 to TRBJ2-7, with D unresolved. V was clipped by 0 bases and J by 7 bases, with 10 bases between them. From germline, CDR1 is SGHDN and CDR2 FVKESK. The CDR3 has 13 amino acids. For the CDR3, the DNA is TGTGCCAGCAGCCAAGACTTAGGTAGGGAGCAGTACTTC. It encodes CASSQDLGREQYF.

The rearrangement links TRBV5-6 to TRBJ1-1; D perhaps matches TRBD1 (5 bases). Per the germline V gene, CDR1 is SGHDT and CDR2 is YYEEEE. V was cut by 3 bases and J by 0 bases, with 12 bases left in between. The CDR3 sequence is 15 residues long. CDR3 loop: CASSWGRGLNTEAFF. The CDR3 DNA follows: TGTGCCAGCAGCTGGGGACGGGGACTGAACACTGAAGCTTTCTTT.

The chain combines TRBV6-5 with TRBJ1-4, with D possibly TRBD1 on 5 matching bases. V dropped 7 bases and J dropped 5 bases, with 14 bases sitting between them. This CDR3 region has 14 residues. Germline V gene sequence: CDR1 MNHEY, CDR2 SVGAGI. In nucleotides, the CDR3 is TGTGCCAGCACCAACGACAGCCCGAATGAAAAACTGTTTTTT. This sequence encodes CASTNDSPNEKLFF.

In this sample, this clone turned up a few times. V usage is TRBV2 and J usage is TRBJ1-1; TRBD1 might be the D (5 bases). Between the trimmed V and J ends, which lost 8 bases and 0 bases, there was a span of 10 bases. Germline-derived CDR1 and CDR2 are SNHLY and FYNNEI. The CDR3 extends over 13 amino acids. As DNA, the CDR3 is TGTGCCAGCTTCGAGGGACTGAACACTGAAGCTTTCTTT. Amino acid sequence: CASFEGLNTEAFF. Full variable domain (remainder filled in from reference TRBV2 and TRBJ1-1): EPEVTQTPSHQVTQMGQEVILRCVPISNHLYFYWYRQILGQKVEFLVSFYNNEISEKSEIFDDQFSVERPDGSNFTLKIRSTKLEDSAMYFCASFEGLNTEAFFGQGTRLTVV.

The chain uses TRBV9 and TRBJ1-6; D gene uncertain. Germline lookup yields CDR1 SGDLS and CDR2 YYNGEE. This CDR3 contains 14 residues. Trimming took 0 bases from V and 5 from J, leaving 6 bases between them. CDR3 region: CASSVAGDNSPLHF. In DNA, the CDR3 is TGTGCCAGCAGCGTAGCAGGAGATAATTCACCCCTCCACTTT. The whole variable domain, remainder taken from reference TRBV9 and TRBJ1-6, is DSGVTQTPKHLITATGQRVTLRCSPRSGDLSVYWYQQSLDQGLQFLIQYYNGEERAKGNILERFSAQQFPDLHSELNLSSLELGDSALYFCASSVAGDNSPLHFGNGTRLTVT.

The J gene is TRBJ1-1, the V gene TRBV19, with D unresolved. This CDR3 comprises 14 residues. The V gene's germline CDR1 is LNHDA and CDR2 SQIVND (reference sequence). Trimming removed 3 bases at V and 1 base at J, with 9 bases between. CDR3 residues: CASSITGSNTEAFF. The CDR3 region has the DNA TGTGCCAGTAGTATCACCGGTTCGAACACTGAAGCTTTCTTT.

V gene TRBV7-2 combines with J gene TRBJ2-7, with 7 bases aligning to TRBD1. Per germline, CDR1 SGHTA and CDR2 FQGNSA. Trimming cost V 1 base and J 4 bases; bases outside gene matches: 4. CDR3 length: 14 residues. The CDR3 sequence: CASSLDRGSYEQYF. DNA of the CDR3: TGTGCCAGCAGCTTAGACAGGGGCTCTTACGAGCAGTACTTC.

This chain joins TRBV27 and TRBJ2-5; D remains unclear. Germline V gene lookup returns CDR1 MNHEY and CDR2 SMNVEV (reference sequence). V was pared by 4 bases and J by 1 base, with 4 bases between. There are 12 residues in the CDR3. The CDR3 is CASSSSQETQYF. The CDR3 bases are TGTGCCAGCAGTTCGTCCCAAGAGACCCAGTACTTC.

This sequence joins TRBV11-3 and TRBJ2-2; 7 nucleotides agree with TRBD2. This CDR3 is built from 15 residues. Germline-derived CDR1 and CDR2 are SGHNT and YENEEA. The trim removed 1 base at V and 4 bases at J, leaving 3 bases unmatched. CDR3 residues: CASSLAPGGTGELFF. The CDR3 DNA sequence: TGTGCCAGCAGCTTAGCTCCGGGGGGCACCGGGGAGCTGTTTTTT. The full variable domain, its missing parts supplied by reference TRBV11-3 and TRBJ2-2, is EAGVVQSPRYKIIEKKQPVAFWCNPISGHNTLYWYLQNLGQGPELLIRYENEEAVDDSQLPKDRFSAERLKGVDSTLKIQPAELGDSAVYLCASSLAPGGTGELFFGEGSRLTVL.

This chain uses TRBV7-9 with TRBJ1-2, with TRBD1 matching 7 bases. With 2 bases clipped from V and 1 base from J, the junction kept 10 bases outside the gene matches. The CDR3 runs 17 residues. Germline CDR1 SEHNR, CDR2 FQNEAQ (reference sequence). CDR3 bases: TGTGCCAGCAGCTTAAGGCGGGACAGCACTGTTAACTATGGCTACACCTTC. It encodes CASSLRRDSTVNYGYTF.